This TCR beta chain was captured by sequencing in a study of OX40 agonist ivuxolimab in advanced cancers. Across the study: People in dose escalation had one of these cancers: hepatocellular carcinoma, melanoma, renal cell or head and neck cancer.

Findings and limits, study-wide: Normalized T-cell clonal expansion was also low in some nonresponders.

The table came from immunoSEQ multiplex PCR; TCRdb's copy has only in-frame clones and leaves some out. In the table there are about 86,000 clones, roughly 89% of which are singletons. This CDR3 is built from 14 residues. Germline lookup yields CDR1 GTSNPN and CDR2 SVGIG (reference sequence). The V end lost 4 bases, the J end lost 0 bases, and 10 bases lay between the germline ends. This clone was seen a handful of times. Its antigen is undetermined. The sequence came from an adult with an advanced solid tumor such as melanoma, head and neck, liver or kidney cancer. V and J are TRBV30 and TRBJ2-1; D gene ambiguous. Sequences were derived from CD4+ or CD8+ T cells sorted from blood, sampled in a trial of the OX40 agonist ivuxolimab. The CDR3 DNA sequence: TGTGCCTGGAAAAGCTGGAGCTCCTACAATGAGCAGTTCTTC. Protein sequence: CAWKSWSSYNEQFF.